Listed below are T cell receptor beta chains from one sample, sequenced in a study of PD-L1 blockade in urothelial cancer. Profiled with immunoSEQ multiplex PCR; TCRdb holds only in-frame clones, not every one. Altogether around 33,000 clones are present, roughly 82% being singletons, with the ten largest covering 6.5% to 8.5%. This sample comprised PBMCs, obtained around atezolizumab (anti-PD-L1) treatment. The receptors come from a man aged 55 to 69 with urothelial cancer. The CDR3 runs from the conserved cysteine through the conserved F or W. A D gene is named only where the DNA matches it firmly. Some rows have no size entry. The others give once, few or many, or a class for an expanded clone.

abundance	j_gene	d_gene	v_gene	CDR3nt	CDR3aa
.	TRBJ2-5	TRBD2	TRBV9	TGTGCCAGCAGCGCCCGGGGGGGCGAGGAGACCCAGTACTTC	CASSARGGEETQYF
.	TRBJ2-7	TRBD1	TRBV14	TGTGCCAGCAGCCGCGGGACAGGAGCCTACGAGCAGTACTTC	CASSRGTGAYEQYF
few	TRBJ1-1	.	TRBV19	TGTGCCAGTAGTAATTTGGGGGGCACTGAAGCTTTCTTT	CASSNLGGTEAFF
.	TRBJ2-1	TRBD2	TRBV10-3	TGTGCCATCAGCGGTGGGACTAGCGGGGGCGGGTCCTACAATGAGCAGTTCTTC	CAISGGTSGGGSYNEQFF
.	TRBJ2-7	.	TRBV7-2	TGTGCCAGCAGCTTCGGGACTGGCCCCTACGAGCAGTACTTC	CASSFGTGPYEQYF
.	TRBJ2-1	TRBD2	TRBV5-1	TGCGCCAGCAGCCGGGGGGCTAGCGGGGGGTACAATGAGCAGTTCTTC	CASSRGASGGYNEQFF
.	TRBJ2-5	.	TRBV7-8	TGTGCCAGCAGCTTAGTGGGGCGAGAGACCCAGTACTTC	CASSLVGRETQYF
once	TRBJ2-7	TRBD1	TRBV28	TGTGCCAGCAGTTCCCCGGGACAGGGGAGCTCCTACGAGCAGTACTTC	CASSSPGQGSSYEQYF
.	TRBJ1-4	TRBD1	TRBV30	TGTGCCTGGAGTCAGGGGGGACCTAATGAAAAACTGTTTTTT	CAWSQGGPNEKLFF
.	TRBJ2-2	TRBD2	TRBV4-2	TGTGCCAGCAGCCAGGGGGGACTAGCGGGGCTCACCGGGGAGCTGTTTTTT	CASSQGGLAGLTGELFF
.	TRBJ2-7	.	TRBV15	TGTGCCACCAGCATCCGGGTTAGCTCCTACGAGCAGTACTTC	CATSIRVSSYEQYF
.	TRBJ1-3	.	TRBV5-6	TGTGCCAGCGTGTTAAGGGGGTTTAGCTCTGGAAACACCATATATTTT	CASVLRGFSSGNTIYF
.	TRBJ2-5	.	TRBV5-8	TGTGCCAGCAGCTTGGGGCGGAGCCAAGAGACCCAGTACTTC	CASSLGRSQETQYF
few	TRBJ1-1	.	TRBV6-1	TGTGCCAGCAGTGAACAGGGAAGGGTGAACACTGAAGCTTTCTTT	CASSEQGRVNTEAFF
.	TRBJ1-1	TRBD1	TRBV7-8	TGTGCCAGCAGCTTACAGGGACAGGGAGGGACTGAAGCTTTCTTT	CASSLQGQGGTEAFF
.	TRBJ2-2	.	TRBV2	TGTGCCAGCAGCCGGAGGGGGGGGGCGAACACCGGGGAGCTGTTTTTT	CASSRRGGANTGELFF
.	TRBJ2-3	.	TRBV7-8	TGTGCCAGCAGCTTAAGGACAGCCACAGATACGCAGTATTTT	CASSLRTATDTQYF
few	TRBJ1-1	TRBD1	TRBV29-1	TGCAGCGTTGAAGATCCTTTCGGGAAACAGGGGAAGGACACTGAAGCTTTCTTT	CSVEDPFGKQGKDTEAFF
.	TRBJ2-1	TRBD2	TRBV14	TGTGCCAGCAGCCAATTTAGACTAGCGGGGCTCTCCTACAATGAGCAGTTCTTC	CASSQFRLAGLSYNEQFF
.	TRBJ1-2	TRBD1	TRBV4-1	TGCGCCAGCAGCAAAACGGGACAGGGTTTTGGCTATGGCTACACCTTC	CASSKTGQGFGYGYTF
.	TRBJ2-3	TRBD2	TRBV18	TGTGCCAGCTCACCAATGCGGGGGAGCACAGATACGCAGTATTTT	CASSPMRGSTDTQYF
.	TRBJ1-2	.	TRBV4-1	TGCGCCAGCAGCCAAGTTCCGAGCCTAGACTATGGCTACACCTTC	CASSQVPSLDYGYTF
once	TRBJ1-5	.	TRBV6-1	TGTGCCAGCAGTGATCGTGACTCGCGATACACCTTT	CASSDRDSRYTF
.	TRBJ1-1	.	TRBV6-1	TGTGCCAGCAGACACGGACGGGAGAACACTGAAGCTTTCTTT	CASRHGRENTEAFF
.	TRBJ1-6	.	TRBV30	TGTGCCTGGAGCTTACAGGGAACTTTAAGTTCACCCCTCCACTTT	CAWSLQGTLSSPLHF
.	TRBJ1-6	.	TRBV6-1	TGTGCCAGCAGTGAGGCCCTTATTCTTAATTCACCCCTCCACTTT	CASSEALILNSPLHF
.	TRBJ1-2	TRBD1	TRBV7-9	TGTGCCAGCAGCCACCTAGGGGCCAGGGGGCGCGAGGATGGCTACACCTTC	CASSHLGARGREDGYTF
.	TRBJ2-7	TRBD2	TRBV10-3	TGTGCCATCAGTGAGTCGGCTAGCGGGGCCTCTGGCTACGAGCAGTACTTC	CAISESASGASGYEQYF
.	TRBJ2-5	.	TRBV28	TGTGCCAGCAGTTCTCCAACTTCTGTGGCCCAGTACTTC	CASSSPTSVAQYF
.	TRBJ2-5	TRBD1	TRBV5-1	TGCGCCAGCAGCGTGGGACAGCAAGAGACCCAGTACTTC	CASSVGQQETQYF
.	TRBJ1-5	TRBD1	TRBV28	TGTGCCAGCAGTGGGGACAGGGTCCATCAGCCCCAGCATTTT	CASSGDRVHQPQHF
.	TRBJ1-6	.	TRBV7-9	TGTGCCAGCAGCTTATGGCAGGGGAGCTCCTATAATTCACCCCTCCACTTT	CASSLWQGSSYNSPLHF
.	TRBJ1-4	TRBD1	TRBV5-1	TGCGCCAGCAGCTCAGGGGGCCAGTGGGAAAAACTGTTTTTT	CASSSGGQWEKLFF
.	TRBJ2-1	.	TRBV7-6	TGTGCCAGCAGCTTTTCGAATTCCGGAGGCGAGCAGTTCTTC	CASSFSNSGGEQFF
.	TRBJ2-3	TRBD1	TRBV2	TGTGCCAGCAGTGAGGACAGGGGCACAGATACGCAGTATTTT	CASSEDRGTDTQYF
.	TRBJ2-7	TRBD2	TRBV19	TGTGCCAGTAGTGCAAGAGGGGAGGGCGAGCAATACTTC	CASSARGEGEQYF
.	TRBJ2-7	.	TRBV5-3	TGTGCCAGACCTCCCAGGGTAATCTACGAGCAGTACTTC	CARPPRVIYEQYF
.	TRBJ1-4	TRBD1	TRBV2	TGTGCCAGCAGCGACGACTGGGACAGGGCTGAAGAAAAACTGTTTTTT	CASSDDWDRAEEKLFF
.	TRBJ1-5	.	TRBV2	TGTGCCAGCAGCCCGGGACTCCTCGAAGGGAGCAATCAGCCCCAGCATTTT	CASSPGLLEGSNQPQHF
.	TRBJ1-6	.	TRBV18	TGTGCCAGCTCACCAAGCACGAGCTCCAATAATTCACCCCTCCACTTT	CASSPSTSSNNSPLHF
.	TRBJ2-7	.	TRBV4-1	TGCGCCAGCAGCCAAGTTAGGAGCTCCTACGAGCAGTACTTC	CASSQVRSSYEQYF
.	TRBJ1-1	.	TRBV5-1	TGCGCCAGCAGCTTGATGCCGGGAGGGGACACTGAAGCTTTCTTT	CASSLMPGGDTEAFF
.	TRBJ2-5	.	TRBV2	TGTGCCAGCAGCGCCTCGGAGAGGTTTGGAGAGACCCAGTACTTC	CASSASERFGETQYF
.	TRBJ2-3	.	TRBV19	TGTGCCAGTAGTAAAGCCCCGGACCGGGGAGATACGCAGTATTTT	CASSKAPDRGDTQYF
.	TRBJ2-1	.	TRBV11-1	TGTGCCAGCAGCCTGGCAGGGAATAGGAATGAGCAGTTCTTC	CASSLAGNRNEQFF
.	TRBJ2-7	.	TRBV6-1	TGTGCCAGCAGGAGGACGTCGGGAAGGGACGAGCAGTACTTC	CASRRTSGRDEQYF
.	TRBJ1-6	TRBD1	TRBV2	TGTGCCAGCAGGGGACAGGGGTGGAATTCACCCCTCCACTTT	CASRGQGWNSPLHF
.	TRBJ1-5	.	TRBV28	TGTGCCAGCAGGGCCCCTAATCAGCCCCAGCATTTT	CASRAPNQPQHF
.	TRBJ1-5	.	TRBV18	TGTGCCAGCTCACCCGACTACAGTCAGCCCCAGCATTTT	CASSPDYSQPQHF